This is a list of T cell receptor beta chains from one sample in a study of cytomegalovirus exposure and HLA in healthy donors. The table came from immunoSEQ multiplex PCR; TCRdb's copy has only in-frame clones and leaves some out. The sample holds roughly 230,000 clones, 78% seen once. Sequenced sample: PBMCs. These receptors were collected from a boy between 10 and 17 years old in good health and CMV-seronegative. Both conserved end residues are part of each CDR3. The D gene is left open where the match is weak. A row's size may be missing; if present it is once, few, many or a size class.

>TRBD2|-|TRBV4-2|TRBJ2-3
CASSQDGTSGGDTQYF
TGTGCCAGCAGCCAAGATGGGACTAGCGGGGGGGATACGCAGTATTTT
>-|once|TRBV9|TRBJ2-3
CASSPRPRGFTDTQYF
TGTGCCAGCAGCCCCCGACCCCGCGGTTTCACAGATACGCAGTATTTT
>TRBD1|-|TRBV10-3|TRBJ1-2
CAITPMTGAPELGYTF
TGTGCCATCACTCCCATGACAGGGGCGCCAGAATTGGGCTACACCTTC
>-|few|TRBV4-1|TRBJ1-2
CASSQSAGLYGYTF
TGCGCCAGCAGCCAAAGTGCAGGGCTCTATGGCTACACCTTC
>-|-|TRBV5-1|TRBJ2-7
CASSLRVSGEGYEQYF
TGCGCCAGCAGCTTGAGAGTAAGCGGCGAAGGGTACGAGCAGTACTTC
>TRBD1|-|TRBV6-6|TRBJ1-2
CASSYSTGESRGYTF
TGTGCCAGCAGTTACTCGACAGGGGAAAGTCGTGGCTACACCTTC
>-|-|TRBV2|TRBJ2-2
CASSGRAANTGELFF
TGTGCCAGCAGTGGAAGAGCGGCGAACACCGGGGAGCTGTTTTTT
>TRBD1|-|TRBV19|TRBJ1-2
CASSIPDRAVDTF
TGTGCCAGTAGTATCCCCGACAGGGCGGTGGACACCTTC
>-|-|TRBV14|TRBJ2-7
CATDRFSYEQYF
TGTGCCACTGACAGGTTCTCCTACGAGCAGTACTTC
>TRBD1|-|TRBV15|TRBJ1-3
CATSRWTGGDGNTIYF
TGTGCCACCAGCAGATGGACAGGGGGGGACGGAAACACCATATATTTT
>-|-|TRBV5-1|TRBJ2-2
CASSSSTGELFF
TGCGCCAGCAGCTCTAGCACCGGGGAGCTGTTTTTT
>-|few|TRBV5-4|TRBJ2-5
CASSLLNSSETQYF
TGTGCCAGCAGCTTGTTGAACAGTTCAGAGACCCAGTACTTC
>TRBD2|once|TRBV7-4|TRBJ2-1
CASSATGTSGGSGRGNEQFF
TGTGCCAGCAGCGCCACCGGGACTAGCGGGGGGAGTGGCCGGGGCAATGAGCAGTTCTTC
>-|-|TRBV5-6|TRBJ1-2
CASSPLPAEVGYTF
TGTGCCAGCAGCCCGCTACCCGCTGAGGTGGGCTACACCTTC
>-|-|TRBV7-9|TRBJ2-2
CSSSYLGWANTGELFF
TGTTCCAGCAGCTACCTCGGGTGGGCGAACACCGGGGAGCTGTTTTTT
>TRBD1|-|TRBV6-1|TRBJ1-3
CASRDRGLGNTIYF
TGTGCCAGCAGGGACAGGGGGCTAGGAAACACCATATATTTT
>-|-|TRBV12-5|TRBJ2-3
CASGSRTTENTQYF
TGTGCTAGTGGTTCCCGGACTACGGAGAATACGCAGTATTTT
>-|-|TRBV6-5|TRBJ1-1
CASSPGGRGNTEAFF
TGTGCCAGCAGTCCGGGGGGCAGGGGAAACACTGAAGCTTTCTTT
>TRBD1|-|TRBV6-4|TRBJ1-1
CASSAGGTVGAFF
TGTGCCAGCAGCGCTGGGGGGACAGTCGGAGCTTTCTTT
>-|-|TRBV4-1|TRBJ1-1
CASSQSQGHTEAFF
TGCGCCAGCAGCCAGTCACAGGGCCACACTGAAGCTTTCTTT
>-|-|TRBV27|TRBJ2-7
CASSLRLPTYEQYF
TGTGCCAGCAGTTTACGACTGCCGACCTACGAGCAGTACTTC
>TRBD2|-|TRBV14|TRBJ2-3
CASSLSGGGTDTQYF
TGTGCCAGCAGCTTGTCGGGGGGGGGCACAGATACGCAGTATTTT
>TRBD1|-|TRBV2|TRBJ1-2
CASSEGQGIWADGYTF
TGTGCCAGCAGTGAAGGACAGGGGATCTGGGCGGATGGCTACACCTTC
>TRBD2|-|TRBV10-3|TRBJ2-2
CAISDPRTSGRTNTGELFF
TGTGCCATCAGTGACCCGAGGACTAGCGGGAGGACTAACACCGGGGAGCTGTTTTTT
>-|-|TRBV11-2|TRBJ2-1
CASSLAGQSSYNEQFF
TGTGCCAGCAGCTTAGCAGGGCAGAGCTCCTACAATGAGCAGTTCTTC
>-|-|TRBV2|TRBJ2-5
CASSRLGPETQYF
TGTGCCAGCAGTAGACTAGGTCCAGAGACCCAGTACTTC
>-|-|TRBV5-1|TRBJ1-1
CASSSGIQGPNTEAFF
TGCGCCAGCAGCTCGGGCATACAGGGACCCAACACTGAAGCTTTCTTT
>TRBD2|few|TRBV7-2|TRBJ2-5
CASSFLAGQTQYF
TGTGCCAGCAGCTTTCTAGCGGGACAGACCCAGTACTTC
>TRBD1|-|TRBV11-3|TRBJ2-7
CASSLAGTGSYEQYF
TGTGCCAGCAGCTTAGCTGGGACAGGGTCTTACGAGCAGTACTTC
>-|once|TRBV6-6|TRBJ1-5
CASRAGTNQPQHF
TGTGCCAGCAGAGCAGGGACTAATCAGCCCCAGCATTTT
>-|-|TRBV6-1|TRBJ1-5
CASSPGHPRNQPQHF
TGTGCCAGCAGCCCGGGACACCCAAGGAATCAGCCCCAGCATTTT
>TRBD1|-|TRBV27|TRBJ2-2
CASSLLDRANTGELFF
TGTGCCAGCAGTTTACTGGACAGGGCGAACACCGGGGAGCTGTTTTTT
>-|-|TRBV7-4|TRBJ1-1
CASSLTGGGAFF
TGTGCCAGCAGCCTGACAGGTGGTGGTGCTTTCTTT
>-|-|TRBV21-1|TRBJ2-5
CASSKARTVQETQYF
TGTGCCAGCAGCAAAGCCAGGACAGTCCAAGAGACCCAGTACTTC
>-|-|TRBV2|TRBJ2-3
CASTPEGLSDTQYF
TGTGCCAGCACCCCGGAGGGGTTGTCAGATACGCAGTATTTT
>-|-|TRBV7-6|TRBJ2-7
CASRRTHLSYEQYF
TGTGCCAGCAGGCGGACACACCTCTCCTACGAGCAGTACTTC
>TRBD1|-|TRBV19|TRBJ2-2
CASSMPWTGSTGELFF
TGTGCCAGTAGTATGCCCTGGACAGGGTCCACCGGGGAGCTGTTTTTT
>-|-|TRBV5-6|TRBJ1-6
CASSLKAVRGNSPLHF
TGTGCCAGCAGCTTGAAAGCCGTAAGAGGAAATTCACCCCTCCACTTT
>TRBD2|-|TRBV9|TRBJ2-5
CASSAQGGLAGGTQYF
TGTGCCAGCAGCGCGCAGGGGGGCCTAGCGGGGGGGACCCAGTACTTC
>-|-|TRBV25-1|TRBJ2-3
CASMGLQKATQYF
TGTGCCAGCATGGGCCTACAAAAGGCTACGCAGTATTTT
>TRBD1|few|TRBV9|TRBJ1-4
CASSEGAATNEKLFF
TGTGCCAGCAGCGAGGGGGCAGCAACTAATGAAAAACTGTTTTTT